Listed below are T cell receptor beta chains from one sample, sequenced in a study of beta chain features in type 1 diabetes. This table comes from immunoSEQ multiplex PCR, and its TCRdb copy is limited to in-frame clones, with some not included. Altogether 120,000 to 150,000 clones are present, approximately 9.8% being singletons, with the ten largest covering nearly 0.65%. Sequencing used central memory CD4+ T cells from blood. The receptors stem from a woman in her forties in good health. Each CDR3 is given with its conserved first and last residue. Each record gives: D gene, J gene, clone size, V gene, CDR3 protein, CDR3 DNA. The D gene is left open where the match is weak. A row's size may be missing; if present it is once, few, many or a size class.

D: -; J: TRBJ2-2; size: -; V: TRBV19; CDR3: CASSTPTEGGELFF; DNA: TGTGCCAGTAGTACTCCGACGGAGGGCGGGGAGCTGTTTTTT
D: TRBD2; J: TRBJ2-1; size: -; V: TRBV5-4; CDR3: CASSLRSSGVRMRQFF; DNA: TGTGCCAGCAGCTTAAGGTCTAGCGGGGTTAGAATGAGGCAGTTCTTC
D: -; J: TRBJ1-2; size: few; V: TRBV5-4; CDR3: CASTPSRANYGYTF; DNA: TGTGCCAGCACCCCCAGCAGGGCGAACTATGGCTACACCTTC
D: TRBD2; J: TRBJ2-3; size: few; V: TRBV11-2; CDR3: CASSDGLAVNLDTQYF; DNA: TGTGCCAGCAGCGATGGACTAGCGGTAAACCTTGATACGCAGTATTTT
D: -; J: TRBJ2-6; size: -; V: TRBV5-8; CDR3: CASSLAVSYSGANVLTF; DNA: TGTGCCAGCAGCTTGGCCGTATCCTACTCTGGGGCCAACGTCCTGACTTTC
D: -; J: TRBJ2-4; size: few; V: TRBV29-1; CDR3: CSVEREAKNIQYF; DNA: TGCAGCGTTGAGAGGGAAGCCAAAAACATTCAGTACTTC
D: -; J: TRBJ2-2; size: -; V: TRBV7-7; CDR3: CASSLGPPDTGELFF; DNA: TGTGCCAGCAGCTTAGGTCCGCCGGACACCGGGGAGCTGTTTTTT
D: -; J: TRBJ2-3; size: few; V: TRBV4-1; CDR3: CASSQDGAAGRTDTQYF; DNA: TGCGCCAGCAGCCAAGATGGGGCGGCAGGTCGGACAGATACGCAGTATTTT
D: -; J: TRBJ2-7; size: few; V: TRBV25-1; CDR3: CASSEFGWQGHEQYF; DNA: TGTGCCAGCAGTGAATTCGGATGGCAGGGCCACGAGCAGTACTTC
D: -; J: TRBJ2-1; size: -; V: TRBV4-1; CDR3: CASSQQTHPNEQFF; DNA: TGCGCCAGCAGCCAACAAACTCATCCCAATGAGCAGTTCTTC
D: TRBD1; J: TRBJ2-3; size: few; V: TRBV4-1; CDR3: CASSYPGQGADTQYF; DNA: TGCGCCAGCAGCTACCCGGGACAGGGAGCAGATACGCAGTATTTT
D: TRBD1; J: TRBJ2-5; size: few; V: TRBV5-1; CDR3: CASGLAPGGGQETQYF; DNA: TGCGCCAGCGGCTTGGCGCCAGGGGGTGGCCAAGAGACCCAGTACTTC